These 16 T cell receptor beta chains originate from one sample sequenced in a study of T cells after yellow fever vaccination. TCRdb re-called the 5' RACE reads through MiXCR, storing one row per CDR3 protein. The top ten clones hold roughly a sixth of a sample with roughly 300,000 distinct CDR3 sequences, 6.8% of them seen once. The source was PBMCs, collected roughly 47 days after the first yellow fever vaccination. These receptors all stem from a man between 18 and 29 years old who received the YFV17D yellow fever vaccine.

This clonotype has just a few counts. J is TRBJ2-1 and V is TRBV4-3; 13 bases align to TRBD2. The CDR3 spans 15 residues. V gave up 3 bases and J gave up 6 bases; unmatched junction bases: 2. CDR1 LGHNA and CDR2 YSLEER come from the germline V gene. Here the CDR3 reads CASSHTSGGANEQFF. The CDR3 DNA reads as TGCGCCAGCAGCCACACTAGCGGGGGGGCCAATGAGCAGTTCTTC.

A few counts support this clonotype. This sequence joins TRBV6-5 and TRBJ2-7, with D possibly matching TRBD2 (5 bases). The CDR3 is 15 amino acids. V lost 0 bases, J lost 4 bases, and 13 bases lay in between. CDR1 MNHEY and CDR2 SVGAGI come from the germline V gene. The chain's CDR3 is CASSYSSRRTYEQYV. The CDR3 DNA reads TGTGCCAGCAGTTACTCGAGCCGACGGACTTACGAGCAGTACGTC.

The chain links TRBV2 to TRBJ2-7, with TRBD1 as a possible D gene (6 bases). The CDR3 consists of 13 residues. Germline lookup yields CDR1 SNHLY and CDR2 FYNNEI. V lost 6 bases, J lost 1 base, and 10 bases lay in between. The CDR3 reads CASRPDSSYEQYV. Written as DNA, the CDR3 is TGTGCCAGCAGGCCGGACAGTTCCTACGAGCAGTACGTC.

V is TRBV11-2 and J is TRBJ2-7, with D perhaps matching TRBD1 or TRBD2 (7 bases each). Germline V CDR1 and CDR2: SGHAT, FQNNGV. This CDR3 comprises 16 residues. Trimming stripped 2 bases from V and 7 bases from J, with 21 bases between. The CDR3 protein is CASSLLSGGGPLEQYF. In DNA, the CDR3 is TGTGCCAGCAGCTTACTGTCAGGGGGGGGCCCTTTGGAGCAGTACTTC.

This clonotype was seen many times. The chain has TRBV29-1 and TRBJ1-1; D uncertain. Looked up from germline, CDR1 is SQVTM and CDR2 is ANQGSEA. The V and J ends lost 3 bases and 9 bases respectively, with 14 bases between them. CDR3 size: 12 residues. This chain's CDR3 is CSVDPTVGQAFF. The DNA of the CDR3 is TGCAGCGTTGACCCCACAGTAGGTCAAGCTTTCTTT.

The table lists this clonotype with a few counts. The chain links TRBV5-5 to TRBJ2-1; D unresolved. V was cut by 6 bases and J by 10 bases, with 17 bases left in between. Germline V gene lookup returns CDR1 SGHKS and CDR2 YYEKEE (reference sequence). The CDR3 runs to 13 residues. CDR3 sequence: CASTRLPGLEQFF. The CDR3 DNA sequence: TGTGCCAGCACCCGTCTCCCCGGTTTGGAGCAGTTCTTC.

The V call is TRBV6-1, the J call TRBJ1-2, with 10 bases lining up with TRBD1. V was clipped by 6 bases and J by 3 bases; unmatched bases: 7. Germline CDR1 is MNHNS and CDR2 is SASEGT. The CDR3 covers 15 residues. The CDR3 coding sequence is TGTGCCAGCAGGGACGGACAGGGGGGCCACTATGGCTACACCTTC. Translation: CASRDGQGGHYGYTF.

This chain uses TRBV10-3 with TRBJ2-3; weak D call: TRBD1 (6 bases). The CDR3 covers 13 residues. Germline CDR1 is ENHRY and CDR2 is SYGVKD. Trimming left V 6 bases short and J 2 bases short, with 9 bases between. CDR3 amino acids: CAIRGTITDTQYF. CDR3 in DNA: TGTGCCATCAGAGGGACAATCACAGATACGCAGTATTTT.

The genes are TRBV7-8 and TRBJ1-2, with unresolved D. V lost 5 bases and J lost 4, with 11 bases in between. The CDR3 extends over 13 amino acids. Germline lookup yields CDR1 SGHVS and CDR2 FQNEAQ. The CDR3 protein is CASSRSAVYGYTF. In nucleotides, the CDR3 is TGTGCCAGCAGCAGGAGCGCGGTCTATGGCTACACCTTC.

This clonotype showed up many times. The V and J genes are TRBV5-1 and TRBJ1-4, with D uncertain. CDR3 length: 16 amino acids. Germline CDR1 SGHRS, CDR2 YFSETQ. Trimming took off 4 bases at V and 0 bases at J, with 13 bases between the two ends. CDR3 loop: CASSREVPPTNEKLFF. The CDR3 DNA follows: TGCGCCAGCAGCCGTGAAGTCCCCCCAACTAATGAAAAACTGTTTTTT. Together with reference TRBV5-1 and TRBJ1-4, the CDR3 gives the full variable domain: KAGVTQTPRYLIKTRGQQVTLSCSPISGHRSVSWYQQTPGQGLQFLFEYFSETQRNKGNFPGRFSGRQFSNSRSEMNVSTLELGDSALYLCASSREVPPTNEKLFFGSGTQLSVL.

This clonotype was observed a few times. This chain connects TRBV30 to TRBJ2-2, with D unclear. The germline V gene has CDR1 GTSNPN and CDR2 SVGIG (reference sequence). Trimming removed 4 bases at V and 6 bases at J, with 9 bases between. The CDR3 spans 12 residues. This chain's CDR3 is CAWTHLSGELFF. The CDR3 DNA is TGTGCCTGGACTCATCTCTCCGGGGAGCTGTTTTTT.

This clonotype was recorded a few times. The chain couples TRBV10-3 to TRBJ2-5; the D gene is possibly TRBD1 (6 bases). Germline V CDR1 and CDR2: ENHRY, SYGVKD. V lost 5 bases, J lost 5 bases, and 9 bases lay in between. The CDR3 is 12 amino acids. CDR3 in DNA: TGTGCCATCAGTCTAGGGGGTGAGACCCAGTACTTC. Translation gives CAISLGGETQYF.

The chain employs TRBV6-1 and TRBJ1-1, with a tentative D call TRBD1 (6 bases). V was pared by 6 bases and J by 7 bases, with 21 bases between. Germline-derived CDR1 and CDR2 are MNHNS and SASEGT. The CDR3 loop spans 15 amino acids. In nucleotides, the CDR3 is TGTGCCAGCAGATCCTGGGGGCAGGGACGCGGTGAAGCTTTCTTT. Translation gives CASRSWGQGRGEAFF.

CDR3 DNA: TGTGCCAGCAACGCTTTACCCCGGGACACCAGTATGGCTGGTACGCAGTATTTT. Amino acid sequence: CASNALPRDTSMAGTQYF. The chain carries TRBV5-5 and TRBJ2-3, with a possible D match to TRBD1 (6 bases). Germline CDR1 reads SGHKS; CDR2 reads YYEKEE (reference sequence). The CDR3 covers 18 residues. V was pared by 6 bases and J by 8 bases, with 31 bases between. The variable domain in full, with the rest retrieved from reference TRBV5-5 and TRBJ2-3, is DAGVTQSPTHLIKTRGQQVTLRCSPISGHKSVSWYQQVLGQGPQFIFQYYEKEERGRGNFPDRFSARQFPNYSSELNVNALLLGDSALYLCASNALPRDTSMAGTQYFGPGTRLTVL.

The V and J genes are TRBV5-1 and TRBJ2-3; weak D call: TRBD1 (6 bases). The CDR3 contains 16 residues. V was cut by 4 bases and J by 2 bases, with 17 bases left in between. Germline CDR1 SGHRS, CDR2 YFSETQ. The CDR3 sequence: CASSPITGTYTDTQYF. The CDR3 nucleotides are TGCGCCAGCAGCCCTATTACAGGGACATACACAGATACGCAGTATTTT.

The rearrangement uses TRBV27 and TRBJ1-2; TRBD1 matches at 10 bases. The CDR3 is 13 amino acids. Germline V gene sequence: CDR1 MNHEY, CDR2 SMNVEV (reference sequence). V dropped 4 bases and J dropped 6; count of bases not matched to a gene: 2. CDR3 amino acids: CASSWTGGDGYTF. In DNA, the CDR3 is TGTGCCAGCAGTTGGACAGGGGGGGATGGCTACACCTTC.